This T cell receptor beta chain was found in a study of PD-1 blockade in mismatch repair-deficient tumors. Measured with immunoSEQ multiplex PCR; TCRdb has only the in-frame clones, and not every one. The sample has roughly 130,000 clones, 88% seen once. The ends were cut back, 0 bases at V and 1 base at J, with 7 bases in the middle. Germline CDR1 and CDR2: SGHTA and FQGNSA. The CDR3 has 15 amino acids. The source was peripheral blood, collected 72 weeks after starting pembrolizumab. The rearrangement links TRBV7-2 to TRBJ1-3; D is unresolved. This clonotype was obtained from an adult with mismatch repair-deficient cancer. CDR3 DNA sequence: TGTGCCAGCAGCTTAGCCCCTTTATCTGGAAACACCATATATTTT. Protein product: CASSLAPLSGNTIYF.